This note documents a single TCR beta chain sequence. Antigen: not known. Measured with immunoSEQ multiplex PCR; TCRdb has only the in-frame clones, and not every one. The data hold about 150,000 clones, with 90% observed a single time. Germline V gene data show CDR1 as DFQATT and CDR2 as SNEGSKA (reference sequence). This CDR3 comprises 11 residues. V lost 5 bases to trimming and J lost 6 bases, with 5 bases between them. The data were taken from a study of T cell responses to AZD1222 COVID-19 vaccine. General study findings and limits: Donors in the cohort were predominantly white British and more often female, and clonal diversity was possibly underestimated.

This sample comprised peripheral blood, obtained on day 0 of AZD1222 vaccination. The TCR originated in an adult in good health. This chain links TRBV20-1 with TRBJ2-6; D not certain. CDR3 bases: TGCAGTGCTCCTAAGGCCAACGTCCTGACTTTC. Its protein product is CSAPKANVLTF.